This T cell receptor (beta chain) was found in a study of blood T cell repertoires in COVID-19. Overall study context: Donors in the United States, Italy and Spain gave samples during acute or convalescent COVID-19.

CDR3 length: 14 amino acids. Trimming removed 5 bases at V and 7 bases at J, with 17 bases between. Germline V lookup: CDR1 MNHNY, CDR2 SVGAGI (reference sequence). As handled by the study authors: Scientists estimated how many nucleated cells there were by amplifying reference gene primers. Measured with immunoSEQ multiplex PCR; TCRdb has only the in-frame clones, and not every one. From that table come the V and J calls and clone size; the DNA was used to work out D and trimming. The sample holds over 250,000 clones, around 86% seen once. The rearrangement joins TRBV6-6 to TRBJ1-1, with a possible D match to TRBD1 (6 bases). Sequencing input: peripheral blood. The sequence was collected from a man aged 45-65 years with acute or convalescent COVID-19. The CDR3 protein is CASSRVGAPVEAFF. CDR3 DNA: TGTGCCAGCAGTAGGGTGGGGGCGCCTGTTGAAGCTTTCTTT.